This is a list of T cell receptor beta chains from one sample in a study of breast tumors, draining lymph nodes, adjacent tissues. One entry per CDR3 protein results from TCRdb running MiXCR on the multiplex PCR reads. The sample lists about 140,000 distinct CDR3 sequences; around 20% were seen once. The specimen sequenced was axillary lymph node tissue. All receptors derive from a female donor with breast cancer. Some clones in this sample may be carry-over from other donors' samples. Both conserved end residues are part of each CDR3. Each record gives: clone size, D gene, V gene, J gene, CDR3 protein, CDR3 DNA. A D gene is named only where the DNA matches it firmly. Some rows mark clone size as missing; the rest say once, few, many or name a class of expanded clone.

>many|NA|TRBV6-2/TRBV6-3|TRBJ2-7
CASSQWQGGYEQYF
TGTGCCAGCAGCCAGTGGCAGGGGGGTTACGAGCAGTACTTC
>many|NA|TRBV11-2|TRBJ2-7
CASSLTSLGYEQYF
TGTGCCAGCAGCCTGACTAGTTTGGGCTACGAGCAGTACTTC
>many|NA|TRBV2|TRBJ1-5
CASSEPIRTGRGGQPQHF
TGTGCCAGCAGTGAACCCATCCGGACGGGCCGAGGCGGTCAGCCCCAGCATTTT
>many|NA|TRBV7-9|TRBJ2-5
CASSLMVREAQYF
TGTGCCAGCAGCTTAATGGTTAGAGAGGCCCAGTACTTC
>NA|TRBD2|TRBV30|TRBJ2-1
CAWRTRLAGNYNEQFF
TGTGCCTGGAGGACCCGACTAGCGGGAAACTACAATGAGCAGTTCTTC
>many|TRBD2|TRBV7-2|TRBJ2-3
CASSPRGGSGRPSTDTQYF
TGTGCCAGCAGCCCCCGGGGGGGTAGCGGGAGGCCTAGCACAGATACGCAGTATTTT
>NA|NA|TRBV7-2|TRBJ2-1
CAGGFGTEYNEQFF
TGTGCCGGCGGCTTCGGGACGGAGTACAATGAGCAGTTCTTC
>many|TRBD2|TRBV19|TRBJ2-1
CASSILREVGNEQFF
TGTGCCAGTAGTATTCTGCGGGAGGTCGGCAATGAGCAGTTCTTC
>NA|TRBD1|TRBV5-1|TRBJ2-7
CASRPGQSSYEQYF
TGCGCCAGCAGACCGGGACAGTCCTCCTACGAGCAGTACTTC
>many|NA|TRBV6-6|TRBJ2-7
CASSHDSYEQYF
TGTGCCAGCAGTCACGACAGCTACGAGCAGTACTTC
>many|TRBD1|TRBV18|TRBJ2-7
CASSPGQGHEQYF
TGTGCCAGCTCACCGGGACAGGGCCACGAGCAGTACTTC
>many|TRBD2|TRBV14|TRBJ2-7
CASSQAMTGGHYEQYF
TGTGCCAGCAGCCAAGCGATGACGGGAGGGCATTACGAGCAGTACTTC
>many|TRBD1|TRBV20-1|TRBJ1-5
CSAGTGNQPQHF
TGCAGTGCCGGGACAGGGAATCAGCCCCAGCATTTT
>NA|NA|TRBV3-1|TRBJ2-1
CASSTNGLSSYNEQFF
TGTGCCAGCAGCACAAATGGGCTCAGCTCCTACAATGAGCAGTTCTTC
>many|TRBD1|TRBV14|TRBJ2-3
CASSQDKRQGLYSTDTQYF
TGTGCCAGCAGCCAAGATAAGAGACAGGGATTATACTCGACAGATACGCAGTATTTT
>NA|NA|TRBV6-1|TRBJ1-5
CASSGLGAQNNQPQHF
TGTGCCAGCAGTGGTCTGGGCGCACAGAATAATCAGCCCCAGCATTTT
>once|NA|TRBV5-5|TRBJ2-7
CASSLAPGVAYEQYF
TGTGCCAGCAGCTTGGCGCCAGGGGTTGCCTACGAGCAGTACTTC
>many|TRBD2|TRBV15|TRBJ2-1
CATSRTRLAAGVVDEQFF
TGTGCCACCAGCAGAACGAGACTAGCCGCGGGAGTGGTGGATGAGCAGTTCTTC
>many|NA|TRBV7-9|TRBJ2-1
CASSLAGGMEFF
TGTGCCAGCAGCTTAGCGGGTGGGATGGAGTTCTTC
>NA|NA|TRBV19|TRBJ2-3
CASSPRRVTETQYF
TGTGCCAGTAGTCCCCGCCGGGTGACAGAAACGCAGTATTTT
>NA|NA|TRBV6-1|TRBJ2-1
CASRGGAEKNNEQFF
TGTGCCAGCAGGGGGGGAGCGGAGAAGAACAATGAGCAGTTCTTC
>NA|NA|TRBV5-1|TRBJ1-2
CASSPGPPNYGYTF
TGCGCCAGCAGCCCAGGCCCACCTAACTATGGCTACACCTTC
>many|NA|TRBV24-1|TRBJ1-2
CATSKGGGYGYTF
TGTGCCACCAGTAAAGGGGGTGGCTATGGCTACACCTTC
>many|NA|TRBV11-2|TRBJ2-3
CASSLVVQGGSDTQYF
TGTGCCAGCAGCTTAGTTGTGCAGGGGGGATCAGATACGCAGTATTTT
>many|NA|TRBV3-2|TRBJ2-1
CASTGEYSYNEQFF
TGTGCCAGCACGGGGGAGTACTCCTACAATGAGCAGTTCTTC
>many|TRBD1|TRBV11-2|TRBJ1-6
CASRTGENSPLHF
TGTGCCAGTCGAACAGGGGAAAATTCACCCCTCCACTTT
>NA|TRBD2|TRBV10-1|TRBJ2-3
CASSEPGSGGPYLDTQYF
TGCGCCAGCAGTGAGCCCGGTTCGGGAGGGCCGTATTTGGATACGCAGTATTTT
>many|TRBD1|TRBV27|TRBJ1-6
CASSTPGTGLHSPLHF
TGTGCCAGCAGTACCCCCGGGACAGGGTTGCATTCACCCCTCCACTTT
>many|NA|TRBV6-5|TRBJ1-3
CASSFGQGGGNTIYF
TGTGCCAGCAGTTTCGGCCAGGGCGGCGGAAACACCATATATTTT
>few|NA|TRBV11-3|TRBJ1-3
CASSSRGGGLGNTIYF
TGTGCCAGCAGCTCCCGAGGTGGGGGCCTTGGAAACACCATATATTTT
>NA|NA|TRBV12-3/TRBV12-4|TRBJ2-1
CASSLTRGPSYNEQFF
TGTGCCAGCAGTTTAACAAGGGGCCCTTCCTACAATGAGCAGTTCTTC
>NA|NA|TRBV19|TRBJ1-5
CASSNVLGSPNQPQHF
TGTGCCAGTAGTAATGTTTTAGGGAGTCCTAATCAGCCCCAGCATTTT
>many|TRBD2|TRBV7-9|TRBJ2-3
CASSSGLAVSTDTQYF
TGTGCCAGCAGCTCAGGACTAGCGGTCAGCACAGATACGCAGTATTTT
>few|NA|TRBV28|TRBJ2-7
CASSSPGGVREGPYEQYF
TGTGCCAGCAGCTCGCCTGGGGGTGTCAGAGAAGGCCCCTACGAGCAGTACTTC
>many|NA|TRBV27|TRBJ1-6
CASSPVGSNSPLHF
TGTGCCAGCAGCCCGGTGGGGTCGAATTCACCCCTCCACTTT
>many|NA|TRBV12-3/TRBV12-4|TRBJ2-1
CASSSDRLGNEQFF
TGTGCCAGCAGCTCCGACAGGTTGGGCAATGAGCAGTTCTTC